What follows is one TCR beta chain and its context. Its cognate antigen is unknown. This record belongs to a study of shared clonotypes between healthy human individuals. Study results and limitations: It was anticipated that sequencing depth would influence how many clonotypes donors shared.

Genomic DNA per cell subset filled all wells of several immunoSEQ plates. Authors' methods: Without quality scores, immunoSEQ junctional reads could not be filtered like full-length reads. Generated by immunoSEQ multiplex PCR, the TCRdb table keeps only in-frame clones and is missing some. V and J calls and clone size come straight from that table; D and trimming were deduced from the DNA. The data hold a few hundred thousand clones, with 50% to 80% observed a single time. The authors divided CD4+ cells into CD45RA+ naive and CD45RA-negative memory subsets. V was shortened by 2 bases and J by 2 bases, with 14 bases between the two germline ends. CDR3 length: 16 amino acids. Germline CDR1 SGHVS, CDR2 FQNEAQ.

This TCR was sampled from a man aged 30-40 years in good health. Sequenced material: memory CD4+ T cells sorted from blood. Stated subset: CD45RA-negative fraction. The V gene is TRBV7-8, the J gene TRBJ2-3; weak D call: TRBD2 (5 bases). CDR3 protein: CASSLLEVVVTDTQYF. The CDR3 coding sequence is TGTGCCAGCAGCTTATTGGAGGTGGTAGTCACAGATACGCAGTATTTT.